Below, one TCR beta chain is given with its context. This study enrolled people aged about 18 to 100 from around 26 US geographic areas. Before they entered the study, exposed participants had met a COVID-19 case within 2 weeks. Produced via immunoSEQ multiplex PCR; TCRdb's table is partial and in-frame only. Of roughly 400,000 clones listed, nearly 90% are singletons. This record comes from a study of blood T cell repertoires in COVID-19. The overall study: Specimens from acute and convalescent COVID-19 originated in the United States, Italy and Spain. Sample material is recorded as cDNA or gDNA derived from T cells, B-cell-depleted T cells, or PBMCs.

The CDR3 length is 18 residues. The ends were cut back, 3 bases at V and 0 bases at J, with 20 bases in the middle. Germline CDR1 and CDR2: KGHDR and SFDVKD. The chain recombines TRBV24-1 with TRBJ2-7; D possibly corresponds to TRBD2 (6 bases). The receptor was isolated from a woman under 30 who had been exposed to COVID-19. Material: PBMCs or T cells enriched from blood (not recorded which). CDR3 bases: TGTGCCACCAGTGATCCCGGGGTGGGGGGAAGGATCTCCTACGAGCAGTACTTC. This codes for CATSDPGVGGRISYEQYF.